These T cell receptor beta chains were read from a single sample in a study of blood T cells in healthy people across ages. TCRdb independently ran MiXCR on the 5' RACE reads; one entry per CDR3 protein. The sample has roughly 2 million distinct CDR3 sequences, less than 50% seen once. The source material was blood. All receptors derive from a woman in her thirties or forties in good health. Each CDR3 is given with its conserved first and last residue. The D gene is left open where the match is weak. The size of a clone is reported for some rows only, either as once, few or many, or as a class for expanded clones.

v_call	clone_size	d_call	j_call	cdr3_nt	cdr3_aa
TRBV25-1	NA	TRBD1	TRBJ2-5	TGTGCCAGCAGTGAAGGGGGACAGAAAGAGACCCAGTACTTC	CASSEGGQKETQYF
TRBV29-1	NA	TRBD1	TRBJ2-5	TGCAGCGTGACGGGACAGGGGGGAGAGGCCCAGTACTTC	CSVTGQGGEAQYF
TRBV2	NA	NA	TRBJ2-1	TGTGCCAGCGTCGAAAGTTCGGCGTATAATGAGCAGTTCTTC	CASVESSAYNEQFF
TRBV6-1	NA	NA	TRBJ2-6	TGTGCCAGCAGTGAAATGGGTTCTGGGGCCAACGTCCTGACTTTC	CASSEMGSGANVLTF
TRBV7-8	NA	TRBD2	TRBJ2-3	TGTGCCAGCAGCCCGAGACTAGCGGGGGGGGTGGCAGATACGCAGTATTTT	CASSPRLAGGVADTQYF
TRBV27	NA	NA	TRBJ2-1	TGTGCCAGCAGTTTGCCCAGCAGGAATGAGCAGTTCTTC	CASSLPSRNEQFF
TRBV28	NA	NA	TRBJ2-6	TGTGCCAGCAAGGGGGCGGGAAACCGCTCTGGGGCCAACGTCCTGACTTTC	CASKGAGNRSGANVLTF
TRBV6-1	NA	NA	TRBJ2-5	TGTGCCAGCAGCGACAGATTTGAGCAGTACTTC	CASSDRFEQYF
TRBV7-9	NA	NA	TRBJ2-7	TGTGCCAGCAGCCATCAGGGCGACGAGCAGTACTTC	CASSHQGDEQYF
TRBV6-5	NA	TRBD2	TRBJ2-3	TGTGCCAGCAGTCGGCGGGGACTAGCGGTCACAGATACGCAGTATTTT	CASSRRGLAVTDTQYF
TRBV6-2/TRBV6-3	NA	NA	TRBJ2-7	TGTGCCACCTCGACAAATCCTAACGAGCAGTACTTC	CATSTNPNEQYF
TRBV10-3	many	TRBD1	TRBJ2-7	TGTGCCATCAGTGGGACAGGATCCTACGAGCAGTACTTC	CAISGTGSYEQYF
TRBV4-3	few	TRBD1	TRBJ1-2	TGCGCCAGCAGCCAACAGACAGGGGACTATGGCTACACCTTC	CASSQQTGDYGYTF
TRBV29-1	few	TRBD2	TRBJ2-1	TGCAGCGTCAGAGGTGTAGCGGGGGGGCCGGCCAATGAGCAGTTCTTC	CSVRGVAGGPANEQFF
TRBV4-1	NA	NA	TRBJ1-5	TGCGCCAGCAGCCAAGCGGCCCCCTGGCCCCAGCATTTT	CASSQAAPWPQHF
TRBV7-9	NA	NA	TRBJ2-1	TGTGTCAGCAGCCTTGAAGCCAGGGGTTACAATGAGCAGTTCTTC	CVSSLEARGYNEQFF
TRBV29-1	NA	TRBD1	TRBJ1-1	TGCAGCGGACAGGGGCTCATGAACACTGAAGCTTTCTTT	CSGQGLMNTEAFF
TRBV20-1	few	NA	TRBJ1-2	TGCAGTGCTAGAGATACCGGACGGGATGGCTACACCTTC	CSARDTGRDGYTF
TRBV7-8	NA	NA	TRBJ2-3	TGTGCCAGCAGCTTTTCAAAGAGATCTAGCACAGATACGCAGTATTTT	CASSFSKRSSTDTQYF
TRBV24-1	once	NA	TRBJ2-1	TGTGCCACCAGTGATTTGTCAGGACGGAACCTAAACTCCTACAATGAGCAGTTCTTC	CATSDLSGRNLNSYNEQFF
TRBV4-2	NA	NA	TRBJ1-2	TGTGCCAGCAGCCAAGATAGCCAGGGAGAAAGTGGCTACACCTTC	CASSQDSQGESGYTF
TRBV29-1	once	NA	TRBJ2-1	TGCAGCGTTGAACAGGGTAGGAGTGAGCAGTTCTTC	CSVEQGRSEQFF
TRBV7-2	NA	NA	TRBJ2-1	TGTGCCAGCAGCTTACATCCGGGGAACAGTGAGCAGTTCTTC	CASSLHPGNSEQFF
TRBV20-1	few	NA	TRBJ2-1	TGCAGTGCTAGTGGGACACACGTAAATGAGCAGTTCTTC	CSASGTHVNEQFF
TRBV6-2/TRBV6-3	few	NA	TRBJ2-7	TGTGCCAGCAGTAAAAGCGGTACCCATCGCTGCGAGCAGTACTTC	CASSKSGTHRCEQYF
TRBV10-3	NA	NA	TRBJ2-5	TGTGCCATCAGTGAGTCTACAACCCAGGAGACCCAGTACTTC	CAISESTTQETQYF
TRBV11-2	NA	TRBD1	TRBJ1-6	TGTGCCAGCAGCTTAGAGGTCGGGACAGGCAAAGATAATTCACCTCTCCACTTT	CASSLEVGTGKDNSPLHF
TRBV19	NA	NA	TRBJ2-5	TGTGCCAGTAGTACGGGCCTCTTGGGGCAAGAGACCCAGTACTTC	CASSTGLLGQETQYF
TRBV20-1	NA	TRBD2	TRBJ2-1	TGCAGTGCTCCATCCGGGACTAGCGGGGGGGCCTGGGAGCAGTTCTTC	CSAPSGTSGGAWEQFF
TRBV11-3	NA	NA	TRBJ2-3	TGTGCCAGCTCTAGGACAGAAACAGATACGCAGTATTTT	CASSRTETDTQYF
TRBV10-3	few	TRBD1	TRBJ2-5	TGTGCCATCAGTGATGGTGCAGGGGGATTGTTAGAGACCCAGTACTTC	CAISDGAGGLLETQYF
TRBV20-1	few	NA	TRBJ2-3	TGCAGTGCTAGAGGCGGGCCCCTACCGGGTACGCAGTATTTT	CSARGGPLPGTQYF
TRBV20-1	NA	TRBD1	TRBJ2-3	TGCAGTGCTAGTCACAGGGGGGTCACAGATACGCAGTATTTT	CSASHRGVTDTQYF
TRBV6-5	NA	NA	TRBJ1-6	TGTGCCAGCAGTGTGTATAATTCACCCCTCCACTTT	CASSVYNSPLHF
TRBV20-1	NA	TRBD1	TRBJ2-5	TGCAGTGCAATGGCCGATTTTCCGGGTGCGAACACAAGACAGGGCGGAGAGACCCAGTACTTC	CSAMADFPGANTRQGGETQYF
TRBV19	NA	TRBD1	TRBJ2-7	TGTGCCAGTAGTATCGGACAGGTCCACTACGAGCAGTACTTC	CASSIGQVHYEQYF
TRBV6-5	NA	TRBD1	TRBJ1-2	TGTGCCAGCAGACGGGGGACAGGGGGCTCTTATGGCTACACCTTC	CASRRGTGGSYGYTF
TRBV6-2/TRBV6-3	NA	NA	TRBJ2-1	TGTGCCAGCAGTTACTCGCGGGTAGACGGCTCCTACAATGAGCAGTTCTTC	CASSYSRVDGSYNEQFF
TRBV6-1	NA	TRBD2	TRBJ2-7	TGTGCCAGCATTGAAGGCGGGGGGAACGAGCAGTACTTC	CASIEGGGNEQYF
TRBV2	NA	NA	TRBJ2-1	TGTGCCAGCAGTGAATTAGGGGGGGCCAACAATGAGCAGTTCTTC	CASSELGGANNEQFF
TRBV5-5	NA	TRBD1	TRBJ2-1	TGTGCCAGCAGCCGGACAGGGGTAGCCTACAATGAGCAGTTCTTC	CASSRTGVAYNEQFF
TRBV7-9	NA	NA	TRBJ2-3	TGTGCCAGCAGCTTCGGACCTAGCGCAGATACGCAGTATTTT	CASSFGPSADTQYF